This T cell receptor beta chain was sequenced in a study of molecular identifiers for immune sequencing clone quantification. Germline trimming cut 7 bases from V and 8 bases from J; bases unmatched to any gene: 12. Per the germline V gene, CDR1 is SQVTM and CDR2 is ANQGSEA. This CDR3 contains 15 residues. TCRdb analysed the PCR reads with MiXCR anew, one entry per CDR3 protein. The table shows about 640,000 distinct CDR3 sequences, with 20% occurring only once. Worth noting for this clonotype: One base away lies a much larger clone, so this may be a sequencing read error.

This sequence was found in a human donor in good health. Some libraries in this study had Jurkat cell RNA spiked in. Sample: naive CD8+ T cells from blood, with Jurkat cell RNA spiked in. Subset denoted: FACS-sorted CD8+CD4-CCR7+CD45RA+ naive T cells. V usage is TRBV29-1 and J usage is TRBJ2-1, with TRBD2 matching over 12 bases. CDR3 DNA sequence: TGCAGCGCCCCGACTAGCGGGGGCCCCGCTGATGAGCAGTTCTTC. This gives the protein CSAPTSGGPADEQFF.